A selection of T cell receptor beta chains follows, all from one sample in a study of blood T cell repertoires in COVID-19. Sequencing was performed with immunoSEQ multiplex PCR; in TCRdb, only in-frame clones are kept and a portion is missing. The table includes about 220,000 clones, about 88% detected once. Sequenced: peripheral blood. These receptor sequences come from a man aged 50-59 years who had recovered from COVID-19. Both conserved end residues are part of each CDR3. Fields, in order: J gene, D gene, clone size, V gene, CDR3 DNA, CDR3 protein. A D gene is named only where the DNA matches it firmly. Part of the rows lack a size; the others show once, few, many or a class for expanded clones.

TRBJ1-2,.,.,TRBV27,TGTGCCAGCAGCCCCGGGAGCCCCTGGGGCTACACCTTC,CASSPGSPWGYTF
TRBJ1-2,.,.,TRBV19,TGTGCCAGTAGCGATACAGGAACCTCTAACTATGGCTACACCTTC,CASSDTGTSNYGYTF
TRBJ2-7,.,once,TRBV27,TGTGCCAGCAATCCGGGACTCCCCGATTTCAGGGAGCAGTACTTC,CASNPGLPDFREQYF
TRBJ1-6,TRBD1,.,TRBV19,TGTGCCAGTAGTATTTCGACAGGGGGCCCCAATTCACCCCTCCACTTT,CASSISTGGPNSPLHF
TRBJ2-7,.,.,TRBV19,TGTGCCACATCTGCTTCGTCAGTCTCCGAGCAGTACTTC,CATSASSVSEQYF
TRBJ1-1,.,.,TRBV6-5,TGTGCCAGCACTAAGTACAGGGAGAACACTGAAGCTTTCTTT,CASTKYRENTEAFF
TRBJ2-2,.,.,TRBV30,TGTGCCTGGAGCTATGACAGGACCAACACCGGGGAGCTGTTTTTT,CAWSYDRTNTGELFF
TRBJ2-3,TRBD2,.,TRBV19,TGTGCCAGTAGGACTAGCGGGAGGGCCCCAGATACGCAGTATTTT,CASRTSGRAPDTQYF
TRBJ1-5,.,few,TRBV6-2/TRBV6-3,TGTGCCAGCAGCCTCACCACAGGGTACAATCAGCCCCAGCATTTT,CASSLTTGYNQPQHF
TRBJ2-5,.,.,TRBV4-1,TGCGCCAGCAGCCTCTTAGTCCTAGGAGAGACCCAGTACTTC,CASSLLVLGETQYF
TRBJ2-1,.,few,TRBV6-5,TGTGCCAGCTCCCGTAGTCCTAGCTTCCATGAGCAGTTCTTC,CASSRSPSFHEQFF
TRBJ2-3,TRBD2,.,TRBV5-1,TGCGCCAGCAGCTTGGGGGGCCCTAGCGGGAGAAATAGCGATACGCAGTATTTT,CASSLGGPSGRNSDTQYF
TRBJ1-1,TRBD1,.,TRBV6-5,TGTGCCAGCAGTCCCCTTGCTGGACAGGGTGAAGCTTTCTTT,CASSPLAGQGEAFF
TRBJ2-7,.,.,TRBV28,TGTGCCAGCAGTTCTGGGGGCGCCGGGAGGTCGAACGAGCAGTACTTC,CASSSGGAGRSNEQYF
TRBJ2-5,.,.,TRBV19,TGTGCCAGTAGTATAAGCGTCGGATCGGAGACCCAGTACTTC,CASSISVGSETQYF
TRBJ2-7,TRBD2,.,TRBV4-1,TGCGCCAGCAGCCAAGTGACTAGCCCGAAATACGAGCAGTACTTC,CASSQVTSPKYEQYF
TRBJ1-3,.,.,TRBV5-1,TGCGCCAGCAGCGCCGGGACGGGAGGTGGAAACACCATATATTTT,CASSAGTGGGNTIYF
TRBJ2-3,.,.,TRBV4-1,TGCGCCAGCAGCCAAGCCAGGGGATCGGGCACAGATACGCAGTATTTT,CASSQARGSGTDTQYF
TRBJ2-1,TRBD2,few,TRBV11-2,TGTGCCAGCAGCCCGATGACTAGCGGGAATGGGGGTGAGCAGTTCTTC,CASSPMTSGNGGEQFF
TRBJ1-1,.,.,TRBV6-1,TGTGCCAGCAGTGAGGGGGGTCGCACTGAAGCTTTCTTT,CASSEGGRTEAFF
TRBJ2-1,TRBD2,.,TRBV9,TGTGCCAGCAGCGTTATAGCGGGAGGGGGGAATGAGCAGTTCTTC,CASSVIAGGGNEQFF
TRBJ2-7,TRBD1,.,TRBV10-1,TGCGCCAGCAGTCGGACAGGGGGCTTGGACGAGCAGTACTTC,CASSRTGGLDEQYF
TRBJ1-4,TRBD1,.,TRBV15,TGTGCCACCAGCAGAGATGGGACAGGGACCTTTCTGTTTTTT,CATSRDGTGTFLFF
TRBJ2-3,.,.,TRBV6-1,TGTGCCAGCAGTGCCCGACTAGGCTTGATTATAGATACGCAGTATTTT,CASSARLGLIIDTQYF
TRBJ2-1,.,.,TRBV19,TGTGCCAGTAGTATGAGGGAGAATGAGCAGTTCTTC,CASSMRENEQFF
TRBJ1-1,TRBD1,.,TRBV19,TGTGCCAGTAGTAGACGGCCGGGACAGGGCCGCGGCACTGAAGCTTTCTTT,CASSRRPGQGRGTEAFF
TRBJ2-5,.,.,TRBV7-9,TGTGCCAGCAGGCGCGGCCTGGAGACCCAGTACTTC,CASRRGLETQYF
TRBJ2-7,TRBD2,.,TRBV2,TGTGCCAGTCAACCGGGACTAGCGGGAGGGTCGGACGAGCAGTACTTC,CASQPGLAGGSDEQYF
TRBJ1-5,.,.,TRBV28,TGTGCCAGCAACATTCTTGGACAGCCTCCGCATTTT,CASNILGQPPHF
TRBJ1-1,.,.,TRBV7-5,TGTGCCAGACAGGTCCGTGCCGACACTGAAGCTTTCTTT,CARQVRADTEAFF
TRBJ2-5,TRBD2,.,TRBV23-1,TGCGCCAGCAGTCAATCGGAGGGGGCCCCGGGACTAGCGGGAAACCAAGAGACCCAGTACTTC,CASSQSEGAPGLAGNQETQYF
TRBJ2-7,.,.,TRBV6-1,TGTGCCAGCAGTGAGCAAAGGACACTTAAAGACCAGTACTTC,CASSEQRTLKDQYF
TRBJ2-3,TRBD2,.,TRBV4-2,TGTGCCAGCAGCCAAGTCGGGACTAGCGGCACAGATACGCAGTATTTT,CASSQVGTSGTDTQYF